A single sample gave rise to the 21 T cell receptor beta chains below, sequenced in a study of OX40 agonist ivuxolimab in advanced cancers. Only in-frame clones appear in the TCRdb table, and some are missing; sequencing was by immunoSEQ multiplex PCR. The repertoire holds tens of thousands of clones, with roughly 90% as singletons. Here the sequenced sample was CD4+ or CD8+ T cells sorted from blood, taken in a trial of the OX40 agonist ivuxolimab. The source of these receptors is an adult with an advanced solid tumor such as melanoma, head and neck, liver or kidney cancer.

This clone was recorded only once. The chain combines TRBV4-1 with TRBJ2-1, with TRBD2 as a possible D gene (5 bases). V lost 1 base and J lost 1, with 14 bases in between. CDR3 size: 17 residues. Germline CDR1 reads MGHRA; CDR2 reads YSYEKL. CDR3 sequence: CASSQGTPSQSYNEQFF. In DNA, the CDR3 is TGCGCCAGCAGCCAAGGAACCCCTAGCCAGTCCTACAATGAGCAGTTCTTC.

J is TRBJ2-3 and V is TRBV7-2, with TRBD2 matching over 10 bases. Germline CDR1 reads SGHTA; CDR2 reads FQGNSA. The CDR3 runs to 16 residues. V dropped 5 bases and J dropped 5; count of bases not matched to a gene: 10. The DNA of the CDR3 is TGTGCCAGCAGCCCACTAGCGGGACGATCATTAGATACGCAGTATTTT. Protein product: CASSPLAGRSLDTQYF. Using reference TRBV7-2 and TRBJ2-3 for the parts outside the CDR3, the full variable domain is GAGVSQSPSNKVTEKGKDVELRCDPISGHTALYWYRQSLGQGLEFLIYFQGNSAPDKSGLPSDRFSAERTGGSVSTLTIQRTQQEDSAVYLCASSPLAGRSLDTQYFGPGTRLTVL.

Note on this clone: One junction end disagrees with the germline gene, perhaps due to a read error. This CDR3 is also generated by other DNA sequences in the sample. The chain uses TRBV25-1 and TRBJ2-1; D gene uncertain. The CDR3 is 14 residues long. CDR1 MGHDK and CDR2 SYGVNS come from the germline V gene. The CDR3 here is CASSDFTDHNEQFF. The CDR3 region has the DNA TGTGCTAGCAGTGATTTTACAGACCACAATGAGCAGTTCTTC.

The chain combines TRBV7-9 with TRBJ1-2, with 8 bases matching TRBD1. CDR3 length: 15 residues. Germline V gene data show CDR1 as SEHNR and CDR2 as FQNEAQ (reference sequence). J gave up 6 bases and V 5 bases, and 11 bases lay outside the gene matches. CDR3 sequence: CASSTLQGELDGYTF. The CDR3 DNA reads TGTGCCAGCAGCACCCTACAGGGGGAATTGGATGGCTACACCTTC.

This clone was detected a few times. Compared with germline, one end of the junction differs, possibly owing to a read error. The gene calls are TRBV9 and TRBJ1-1; TRBD1 is a possible D gene (6 bases). The CDR3 contains 13 residues. CDR1 and CDR2 from the germline V gene are SGDLS and YYNGEE. CDR3 DNA: TGTGCCAGCAGCGTAGACAACAGGGCTGAGGCTTTCTTT. This encodes CASSVDNRAEAFF.

This sequence joins TRBV11-2 and TRBJ2-7; D ambiguous. The V end was cut by 2 bases, the J end by 8 bases, with 13 bases between. The germline gives CDR1 SGHAT, CDR2 FQNNGV. CDR3 length: 13 amino acids. The CDR3 spells CASSLNALSQQYF. The DNA of the CDR3 is TGTGCCAGCAGCTTAAATGCCCTCAGCCAGCAGTACTTC.

CDR3 DNA sequence: TGCGCCAGCAGCCAAGACAGCAGAGACCCCTCCCAAGAGACCCAGTACTTC. This translates into CASSQDSRDPSQETQYF. The rearrangement links TRBV4-1 to TRBJ2-5; D is unresolved. Trimming pared 0 bases from V and 1 base from J, leaving 15 bases between. Germline loops: CDR1 MGHRA, CDR2 YSYEKL. The CDR3 runs 17 residues.

The chain links TRBV28 to TRBJ1-1, with D unresolved. The CDR3 runs 15 residues. Deletions cut 4 bases from V and 1 base from J, with 13 bases between. Germline CDR1 and CDR2: MDHEN and SYDVKM. CDR3 amino acids: CASSSALRGNTEAFF. The CDR3 DNA follows: TGTGCCAGCAGTTCTGCCCTCCGGGGGAACACTGAAGCTTTCTTT. Full variable domain (remainder filled in from reference TRBV28 and TRBJ1-1): DVKVTQSSRYLVKRTGEKVFLECVQDMDHENMFWYRQDPGLGLRLIYFSYDVKMKEKGDIPEGYSVSREKKERFSLILESASTNQTSMYLCASSSALRGNTEAFFGQGTRLTVV.

J is TRBJ2-7 and V is TRBV6-6, with D unclear. Germline CDR1 is MNHNY and CDR2 is SVGAGI (reference sequence). The length of the CDR3 is 11 residues. The V end was cut by 6 bases, the J end by 6 bases, with 9 bases between. The CDR3 here is CASRHGREQYF. The CDR3 DNA is TGTGCCAGCAGGCATGGACGCGAGCAGTACTTC.

The V gene is TRBV18, the J gene TRBJ1-1, with 9 positions matching TRBD1. V lost 3 bases and J lost 3; bases outside the gene matches: 8. CDR3 length: 16 amino acids. The germline gives CDR1 KGHSH, CDR2 LQKENI. The DNA for the CDR3 is TGTGCCAGCTCACCTCAACGGGACAGGGCGGACACTGAAGCTTTCTTT. As protein: CASSPQRDRADTEAFF.

This chain uses TRBV5-1 with TRBJ2-6; TRBD1 or TRBD2 may be the D gene (7 bases each). The CDR3 extends over 18 amino acids. Trimming took 1 base from V and 0 from J, leaving 14 bases between them. Germline V gene data show CDR1 as SGHRS and CDR2 as YFSETQ. The CDR3 coding sequence is TGCGCCAGCAGCTTGCGGGGAGGGGGCGCCTCTGGGGCCAACGTCCTGACTTTC. It encodes CASSLRGGGASGANVLTF.

This sequence joins TRBV5-1 and TRBJ2-7, with 8 positions matching TRBD1. J was trimmed by 4 bases and V by 1 base; bases with no gene match: 13. CDR1 and CDR2 from the germline V gene are SGHRS and YFSETQ. The CDR3 sequence is 17 residues long. CDR3 in DNA: TGCGCCAGCAGCTTGTATAAGTCGGGACAGGTAGCTTACGAGCAGTACTTC. This encodes CASSLYKSGQVAYEQYF.

This chain joins TRBV7-2 and TRBJ2-1; D unresolved. The CDR3 extends over 13 amino acids. V lost 0 bases to trimming and J lost 5 bases, with 5 bases between them. The germline V gene has CDR1 SGHTA and CDR2 FQGNSA. CDR3 region: CASSLARNNEQFF. In nucleotides, the CDR3 is TGTGCCAGCAGCTTAGCCAGGAACAATGAGCAGTTCTTC.

The chain carries TRBV4-1 and TRBJ2-7; 8 bases are shared with TRBD1. Germline lookup yields CDR1 MGHRA and CDR2 YSYEKL. J lost 5 bases, V lost 4 bases, and 4 bases had no gene match. The CDR3 extends over 13 amino acids. CDR3 region: CASSRTGSNEQYF. CDR3 DNA sequence: TGCGCCAGCAGCCGGACAGGGAGTAACGAGCAGTACTTC.

The chain recombines TRBV5-1 with TRBJ2-7; TRBD1 might be the D (6 bases). Trimming took off 4 bases at V and 3 bases at J, with 11 bases between the two ends. CDR1 is SGHRS and CDR2 is YFSETQ in the germline V gene. This CDR3 spans 13 amino acids. CDR3 coding DNA: TGCGCCAGCAGCCCGGACAGTATCTACGAGCAGTACTTC. Protein: CASSPDSIYEQYF.

The V and J genes are TRBV5-1 and TRBJ1-4; no clear D gene. V lost 0 bases, J lost 4 bases, and 10 bases lay in between. The CDR3 runs 15 residues. CDR1 and CDR2 from the germline V gene are SGHRS and YFSETQ. CDR3 coding DNA: TGCGCCAGCAGCTTGGCCGGTCAGAATAATGAAAAACTGTTTTTT. It specifies CASSLAGQNNEKLFF.

The chain couples TRBV14 to TRBJ1-1; D gene unclear. The CDR3 consists of 13 residues. In germline, CDR1 is SGHDN, CDR2 FVKESK. V was clipped by 1 base and J by 2 bases, with 5 bases between them. The CDR3 coding sequence is TGTGCCAGCAGCCAAGCTCCTAACACTGAAGCTTTCTTT. The encoded protein is CASSQAPNTEAFF.

This clone was detected a few times. The chain couples TRBV5-4 to TRBJ2-5; possibly TRBD2 for D (6 bases). Germline V lookup: CDR1 SGHNT, CDR2 YYREEE (reference sequence). V was shortened by 2 bases and J by 6 bases, with 17 bases between the two germline ends. The CDR3 is made up of 15 amino acids. The CDR3 sequence is CASSFLSSARKTQYF. CDR3 nucleotide sequence: TGTGCCAGCAGCTTTCTATCTAGCGCAAGAAAGACCCAGTACTTC.

The CDR3 DNA sequence: TGTGCCAGCAGTTTACCGGACAGGGTCGGGTACGAGCAGTACTTC. Protein: CASSLPDRVGYEQYF. The chain has TRBV28 and TRBJ2-7, with TRBD1 matching 8 bases. With V trimmed by 2 bases and J by 4 bases, 7 bases remained unmatched. This CDR3 region has 15 residues. Germline V gives CDR1 MDHEN, CDR2 SYDVKM.

The chain's CDR3 is CASSRLAGDKYNEQFF. CDR3 DNA: TGTGCCAGCAGCCGACTAGCGGGAGATAAGTACAATGAGCAGTTCTTC. This chain joins TRBV7-6 and TRBJ2-1; TRBD2 aligns across 12 bases. Germline CDR1 reads SGHVS; CDR2 reads FNYEAQ. The CDR3 contains 16 residues. V gave up 5 bases and J gave up 4 bases; unmatched junction bases: 6. Full variable domain (remainder filled in from reference TRBV7-6 and TRBJ2-1): GAGVSQSPRYKVTKRGQDVALRCDPISGHVSLYWYRQALGQGPEFLTYFNYEAQQDKSGLPNDRFSAERPEGSISTLTIQRTEQRDSAMYRCASSRLAGDKYNEQFFGPGTRLTVL.

This chain links TRBV11-3 with TRBJ2-7; D is possibly TRBD1 (6 bases). This CDR3 has 16 amino acids. Trimming stripped 5 bases from V and 3 bases from J, with 20 bases between. Germline V gene data show CDR1 as SGHNT and CDR2 as YENEEA. The CDR3 DNA is TGTGCCAGCAGCCTCACGACAGGCGGGCTTGGCTACGAGCAGTACTTC. The encoded protein is CASSLTTGGLGYEQYF.